These 15 T cell receptor beta chains share one sample of origin, sequenced in a study of T-cell memory formation after mild COVID-19. TCRdb itself ran the 5' RACE reads through MiXCR, one entry per CDR3 protein. The data contain about 560,000 distinct CDR3 sequences, roughly 21% of them singletons. The sequenced sample consisted of PBMCs or a T cell subset sorted from them (not recorded which). The receptor source for this set is an adult woman who had mild COVID-19 (a few samples of this study predate the infection). Cell type and time point are not known.

Only a few counts were recorded for this clonotype. The chain couples TRBV14 to TRBJ1-5, with 10 bases lining up with TRBD1. CDR1 is SGHDN, CDR2 FVKESK, per germline. The CDR3 has 15 residues. After removal of 5 bases from V and 4 bases from J, the junction contained 5 bases not matched to a gene. CDR3 sequence reads: CASSSTGGFNQPQHF. The CDR3 region has the DNA TGTGCCAGCAGCTCGACAGGGGGCTTTAATCAGCCCCAGCATTTT. The full variable domain, its missing parts supplied by reference TRBV14 and TRBJ1-5, is EAGVTQFPSHSVIEKGQTVTLRCDPISGHDNLYWYRRVMGKEIKFLLHFVKESKQDESGMPNNRFLAERTGGTYSTLKVQPAELEDSGVYFCASSSTGGFNQPQHFGDGTRLSIL.

Many counts were recorded for this clonotype. This chain joins TRBV5-1 and TRBJ2-1; 7 nucleotides match TRBD2. This CDR3 spans 13 amino acids. Germline V gene data show CDR1 as SGHRS and CDR2 as YFSETQ. Germline trimming cut 0 bases from V and 6 bases from J; bases unmatched to any gene: 0. Written as DNA, the CDR3 is TGCGCCAGCAGCTTGGGGACTAGCAATGAGCAGTTCTTC. Protein product: CASSLGTSNEQFF.

This clonotype was observed a handful of times. This chain uses TRBV5-1 with TRBJ2-3, with D possibly being TRBD1 or TRBD2 (5 bases each). The V gene lost 4 bases and the J gene lost 4 bases, with 16 bases spanning the gap. This CDR3 spans 15 amino acids. CDR1 and CDR2 from the germline V gene are SGHRS and YFSETQ. DNA of the CDR3: TGCGCCAGCAGCGAACAGCGAGGGGCAGCAGATACGCAGTATTTT. Translating gives CASSEQRGAADTQYF. Variable domain in full (rest from reference TRBV5-1 and TRBJ2-3): KAGVTQTPRYLIKTRGQQVTLSCSPISGHRSVSWYQQTPGQGLQFLFEYFSETQRNKGNFPGRFSGRQFSNSRSEMNVSTLELGDSALYLCASSEQRGAADTQYFGPGTRLTVL.

The rearrangement uses TRBV15 and TRBJ2-1; 12 nucleotides align to TRBD2. After removal of 1 base from V and 3 bases from J, the junction contained 1 base not matched to a gene. Germline CDR1 and CDR2: LNHNV and YYDKDF (reference sequence). This CDR3 contains 16 residues. The CDR3 loop reads CATSRGLAGVYNEQFF. CDR3 DNA: TGTGCCACCAGCAGAGGACTAGCGGGAGTCTACAATGAGCAGTTCTTC.

Only a few counts were recorded for this clonotype. The V and J genes are TRBV5-1 and TRBJ2-1, with 10 bases that match TRBD2. The CDR3 is made up of 15 amino acids. V lost 5 bases, J lost 5 bases, and 7 bases stayed unmatched. The V gene's germline CDR1 is SGHRS and CDR2 YFSETQ. As DNA, the CDR3 is TGCGCCAGCAGGCGACAAGCGGGAGGGGACAATGAGCAGTTCTTC. Its translation: CASRRQAGGDNEQFF.

This chain joins TRBV6-1 and TRBJ2-3; tentative D call: TRBD1 (5 bases). Germline-derived CDR1 and CDR2 are MNHNS and SASEGT. The length of the CDR3 is 17 residues. V lost 2 bases, J lost 2 bases, and 17 bases lay in between. This chain's CDR3 is CASSELKGAGVTDTQYF. DNA for the CDR3: TGTGCCAGCAGTGAATTAAAAGGGGCAGGAGTCACAGATACGCAGTATTTT.

This chain links TRBV24-1 with TRBJ2-1; D unresolved. Per the germline V gene, CDR1 is KGHDR and CDR2 is SFDVKD. V was clipped by 3 bases and J by 10 bases, with 9 bases between them. The CDR3 length is 12 residues. As DNA, the CDR3 is TGTGCCACCAGTGATAACCTTTGGGAGCAGTTCTTC. Translation: CATSDNLWEQFF.

This clonotype showed up many times. This rearrangement joins TRBV3-1 to TRBJ2-2; D not certain. Germline lookup yields CDR1 LGHDT and CDR2 YNNKEL (reference sequence). Trimming removed 0 bases at V and 6 bases at J, with 11 bases between. This CDR3 contains 15 residues. CDR3 amino acids: CASSQEAVPAGELFF. CDR3 in DNA: TGTGCCAGCAGCCAAGAAGCCGTTCCGGCCGGGGAGCTGTTTTTT.

J is TRBJ1-1 and V is TRBV6-2 or TRBV6-3; D call uncertain. Trimming cost V 0 bases and J 2 bases, with 10 bases left between them. The CDR3 consists of 15 residues. CDR1 and CDR2 (germline): MNHEY, SVGEGT. CDR3 sequence reads: CASSYSMAGNTEAFF. The CDR3 nucleotides are TGTGCCAGCAGTTACTCGATGGCGGGAAACACTGAAGCTTTCTTT.

This clonotype showed up just a few times. The rearrangement uses TRBV6-5 and TRBJ2-1; 7 positions match TRBD1. CDR1 is MNHEY, CDR2 SVGAGI, per germline. The length of the CDR3 is 15 residues. The V and J ends lost 7 bases and 2 bases, in that order; junction bases with no gene match: 8. CDR3 amino acids: CASTRTGATYNEQFF. As DNA, the CDR3 is TGTGCCAGCACCCGCACAGGGGCAACCTACAATGAGCAGTTCTTC.

The gene calls are TRBV7-2 and TRBJ1-2; possible D gene TRBD1, 6 bases. Germline V lookup: CDR1 SGHTA, CDR2 FQGNSA. This CDR3 contains 14 residues. Between the trimmed V and J ends, which lost 5 bases and 7 bases, there was a span of 17 bases. The CDR3 sequence is CASSSKQGIGGYTF. The DNA for the CDR3 is TGTGCCAGCAGCAGTAAACAGGGTATCGGTGGCTACACCTTC. Drawing the rest from reference TRBV7-2 and TRBJ1-2, the complete variable domain is GAGVSQSPSNKVTEKGKDVELRCDPISGHTALYWYRQSLGQGLEFLIYFQGNSAPDKSGLPSDRFSAERTGGSVSTLTIQRTQQEDSAVYLCASSSKQGIGGYTFGSGTRLTVV.

V is TRBV4-2 and J is TRBJ2-5; the match to TRBD2 covers 12 bases. J lost 4 bases, V lost 1 base, and 10 bases had no gene match. The CDR3 loop spans 18 amino acids. The V gene's germline CDR1 is LGHNA and CDR2 YNFKEQ. The CDR3 spells CASSQGSLAGGPGETQYF. In DNA form, the CDR3 reads TGTGCCAGCAGCCAAGGTTCCCTAGCGGGGGGGCCGGGAGAGACCCAGTACTTC.

This clonotype has just a few counts. One junction end does not reproduce the germline sequence, and a read error may be involved. The chain combines TRBV5-6 with TRBJ2-1, with 8 bases fitting TRBD1. The CDR3 is 14 amino acids. CDR1 and CDR2 from the germline V gene are SGHDT and YYEEEE. The CDR3 DNA sequence: TGTGCCAGCAGCTTGCGTCAGGACAGGGCGCTCGTGGTCTTC. Amino acids: CASSLRQDRALVVF.

V gene TRBV24-1 combines with J gene TRBJ2-1; 11 nucleotides align to TRBD1. The CDR3 runs to 15 residues. The germline gives CDR1 KGHDR, CDR2 SFDVKD. J was trimmed by 6 bases and V by 4 bases; bases with no gene match: 4. The CDR3, as DNA: TGTGCCACCAGTGACCTCGGGACAGGGGGCAATGAGCAGTTCTTC. Encoded protein: CATSDLGTGGNEQFF.

This clonotype was seen a handful of times. The chain joins TRBV20-1 to TRBJ1-2; D possibly corresponds to TRBD1 (6 bases). Germline V lookup: CDR1 DFQATT, CDR2 SNEGSKA (reference sequence). The CDR3 is made up of 13 amino acids. V was pared by 5 bases and J by 4 bases, with 14 bases between. For the CDR3, the DNA is TGCAGTGCTTCACAGGGCGGGAGCTATGGCTACACCTTC. Translating it yields CSASQGGSYGYTF.